Each of the 28 T cell receptor beta chains below was sequenced from the same sample in a study of T cells after yellow fever vaccination. A single record per CDR3 protein comes from TCRdb applying MiXCR to the 5' RACE reads. The sample includes under 150,000 distinct CDR3 sequences, about 16% of them seen just once. The source material was CD8+ T cells sorted from PBMCs, sampled 5 days after the yellow fever booster vaccination. Source of these receptors: a man between 18 and 35 years old who received the YFV17D yellow fever vaccine.

CDR3 sequence reads: CASSLLRRSAEAFF. Written as DNA, the CDR3 is TGTGCCAGCAGCTTACTTCGGCGGAGCGCTGAAGCTTTCTTT. The gene calls are TRBV7-2 and TRBJ1-1; D is unclear. Trimming stripped 2 bases from V and 6 bases from J, with 13 bases between. The CDR3 totals 14 residues. Germline V gene lookup returns CDR1 SGHTA and CDR2 FQGNSA. The variable domain in full, with the rest retrieved from reference TRBV7-2 and TRBJ1-1, is GAGVSQSPSNKVTEKGKDVELRCDPISGHTALYWYRQSLGQGLEFLIYFQGNSAPDKSGLPSDRFSAERTGGSVSTLTIQRTQQEDSAVYLCASSLLRRSAEAFFGQGTRLTVV.

This clonotype has more than one count but fewer than ten. The rearrangement uses TRBV28 and TRBJ1-4; no definite D call. This CDR3 region has 13 residues. V lost 1 base and J 10 bases, leaving 10 bases between the germline ends. Germline V gene lookup returns CDR1 MDHEN and CDR2 SYDVKM. CDR3 residues: CASSLSRVGKLFF. The DNA of the CDR3 is TGTGCCAGCAGTTTATCCCGGGTGGGAAAACTGTTTTTT.

V is TRBV11-1 and J is TRBJ1-1; D gene unclear. This CDR3 contains 14 residues. V lost 4 bases and J lost 2, with 11 bases in between. In germline, CDR1 is SGHAT, CDR2 FQDESV (reference sequence). CDR3 sequence reads: CASSSLWSNTEAFF. The CDR3 DNA is TGTGCCAGCAGCTCTCTGTGGAGTAACACTGAAGCTTTCTTT.

V is TRBV29-1 and J is TRBJ2-1; D is unclear. The germline V gene encodes CDR1 SQVTM and CDR2 ANQGSEA. CDR3 size: 12 residues. V dropped 0 bases and J dropped 9 bases, with 9 bases sitting between them. The CDR3 sequence is CSVEDRPVEQFF. In DNA, the CDR3 is TGCAGCGTTGAAGATCGGCCGGTTGAGCAGTTCTTC.

This chain links TRBV10-3 with TRBJ1-5; perhaps TRBD1 as D (5 bases). The CDR3 has 15 amino acids. Trimming pared 0 bases from V and 6 bases from J, leaving 12 bases between. Per germline, CDR1 ENHRY and CDR2 SYGVKD. The CDR3 nucleotides read TGTGCCATCAGTGAGTCGGGGCAGGGTACTCAGCCCCAGCATTTT. It is translated as CAISESGQGTQPQHF.

The chain couples TRBV7-6 to TRBJ2-7; tentative D call: TRBD2 (6 bases). The CDR3 length is 15 residues. Trimming stripped 7 bases from V and 7 bases from J, with 23 bases between. Germline V gene lookup returns CDR1 SGHVS and CDR2 FNYEAQ. CDR3: CASTKHGDGSWEQYF. CDR3 bases: TGTGCCAGCACGAAGCATGGGGACGGGAGTTGGGAGCAGTACTTC.

The gene calls are TRBV2 and TRBJ2-7; no definite D call. The CDR3 has 12 residues. Trimming took off 5 bases at V and 3 bases at J, with 8 bases between the two ends. Germline V gene sequence: CDR1 SNHLY, CDR2 FYNNEI. The CDR3 DNA sequence: TGTGCCAGCAGTTTGATGGTCTACGAGCAGTACTTC. It encodes CASSLMVYEQYF.

The J gene is TRBJ1-3, the V gene TRBV7-9, with unresolved D. This CDR3 has 11 amino acids. Trimming removed 8 bases at V and 4 bases at J, with 6 bases between. The germline V gene encodes CDR1 SEHNR and CDR2 FQNEAQ (reference sequence). Written as DNA, the CDR3 is TGTGCCAGCGGATTCGGAAACACCATATATTTT. Translated, it gives CASGFGNTIYF.

J is TRBJ2-2 and V is TRBV4-3; TRBD2 agrees at 7 bases. CDR3 length equals 14 residues. CDR1 and CDR2 (germline): LGHNA, YSLEER. With V trimmed by 3 bases and J by 7 bases, 5 bases remained unmatched. The CDR3 protein is CASSHGTKIGELFF. The DNA for the CDR3 is TGCGCCAGCAGCCACGGGACTAAAATCGGGGAGCTGTTTTTT.

The chain is built from TRBV5-1 and TRBJ2-2; 10 nucleotides match TRBD1. This CDR3 is 17 amino acids long. Germline V gene sequence: CDR1 SGHRS, CDR2 YFSETQ. Trimming removed 1 base from V and 4 bases from J; junction bases left unmatched: 7. As DNA, the CDR3 is TGCGCCAGCAGCTTGCCCCGGGACAGGGGCCCCACCGGGGAGCTGTTTTTT. Protein product: CASSLPRDRGPTGELFF.

This clonotype was seen only a few times. This rearrangement joins TRBV6-5 to TRBJ2-1; no clear D gene. CDR1 is MNHEY, CDR2 SVGAGI, per germline. The CDR3 length is 11 residues. Trimming removed 2 bases at V and 9 bases at J, with 5 bases between. CDR3: CASSYVGEQFF. In DNA form, the CDR3 reads TGTGCCAGCAGTTACGTAGGTGAGCAGTTCTTC.

There are many counts of this clonotype. The CDR3 reads CANSAPAGVGEQYF. The CDR3 DNA follows: TGTGCCAACTCGGCCCCAGCGGGGGTCGGCGAGCAGTACTTC. This chain uses TRBV7-9 with TRBJ2-7; 8 bases agree with TRBD2. CDR1 SEHNR and CDR2 FQNEAQ come from the germline V gene (reference sequence). The CDR3 contains 14 residues. The junction had 14 bases not matched to a gene; V was cut back by 10 bases and J by 6 bases.

The chain employs TRBV6-5 and TRBJ2-3; 8 bases align to TRBD2. The CDR3 is 14 residues long. V was pared by 7 bases and J by 0 bases, with 3 bases of the junction left unmatched. The V gene's germline CDR1 is MNHEY and CDR2 SVGAGI. CDR3 DNA: TGTGCCAGCAAGACGGGGGGGAGCACAGATACGCAGTATTTT. This encodes CASKTGGSTDTQYF.

This rearrangement joins TRBV14 to TRBJ2-3; no clear D gene. The V gene's germline CDR1 is SGHDN and CDR2 FVKESK. There are 14 residues in the CDR3. V lost 2 bases, J lost 2 bases, and 8 bases lay in between. CDR3 in DNA: TGTGCCAGCAGCCAAACGGTAGTCACAGATACGCAGTATTTT. Residues: CASSQTVVTDTQYF. Supplemented by reference TRBV14 and TRBJ2-3, the full variable domain reads EAGVTQFPSHSVIEKGQTVTLRCDPISGHDNLYWYRRVMGKEIKFLLHFVKESKQDESGMPNNRFLAERTGGTYSTLKVQPAELEDSGVYFCASSQTVVTDTQYFGPGTRLTVL.

As DNA, the CDR3 is TGTGCCAGCAGCTATAGGGAGCTAGCGGCGCTATATGGGGCAGATACGCAGTATTTT. It specifies CASSYRELAALYGADTQYF. The V and J genes are TRBV3-1 and TRBJ2-3, with 7 bases aligning to TRBD2. Germline trimming cut 5 bases from V and 4 bases from J; bases unmatched to any gene: 21. The CDR3 runs 19 residues. In germline, CDR1 is LGHDT, CDR2 YNNKEL (reference sequence).

This clonotype was detected ten times or more. The V gene is TRBV30, the J gene TRBJ2-5, with D possibly being TRBD1 (6 bases). Germline values: CDR1 GTSNPN, CDR2 SVGIG (reference sequence). This CDR3 region has 13 residues. Between the trimmed V and J ends, which lost 2 bases and 3 bases, there was a span of 10 bases. In nucleotides, the CDR3 is TGTGCCTGGAGTTTACAGGGAGAAGAGACCCAGTACTTC. Its translation is CAWSLQGEETQYF. Full variable domain (outside the CDR3, taken from reference TRBV30 and TRBJ2-5): SQTIHQWPATLVQPVGSPLSLECTVEGTSNPNLYWYRQAAGRGLQLLFYSVGIGQISSEVPQNLSASRPQDRQFILSSKKLLLSDSGFYLCAWSLQGEETQYFGPGTRLLVL.

This CDR3 reads CASSGFLGETQYF. CDR3 DNA sequence: TGTGCCAGCAGCGGGTTTTTAGGAGAGACCCAGTACTTC. The chain joins TRBV9 to TRBJ2-5; unclear D gene. Trimming took 3 bases from V and 4 from J, leaving 10 bases between them. The CDR3 is made up of 13 amino acids. The germline CDR1 and CDR2 sequences are SGDLS and YYNGEE.

This clonotype was detected only a few times. V is TRBV13 and J is TRBJ2-7, with D perhaps matching TRBD1 or TRBD2 (5 bases each). From germline, CDR1 is PRHDT and CDR2 FYEKMQ (reference sequence). Trimming cost V 5 bases and J 4 bases, with 15 bases left between them. This CDR3 has 14 amino acids. In DNA form, the CDR3 reads TGTGCCAGCAGCCCCTCCGGGACGGAGTACGAGCAGTACGTC. Amino acids: CASSPSGTEYEQYV.

The chain uses TRBV7-6 and TRBJ2-7, with D perhaps matching TRBD1 or TRBD2 (6 bases each). V was pared by 3 bases and J by 5 bases, with 14 bases between. Looked up from germline, CDR1 is SGHVS and CDR2 is FNYEAQ. The CDR3 is 14 amino acids. The CDR3 nucleotides read TGTGCCAGCAGCTTCAGCCAGGGGAGGAACGAGCAGTACTTC. It codes for CASSFSQGRNEQYF.

The rearrangement joins TRBV6-6 to TRBJ2-2; perhaps TRBD1 as D (5 bases). The CDR3 sequence is 13 residues long. Germline V gives CDR1 MNHNY, CDR2 SVGAGI (reference sequence). Trimming removed 6 bases from V and 5 bases from J, with 10 bases in between. The CDR3: CASRISGTGELFF. CDR3 sequence (DNA): TGTGCCAGCAGAATCTCAGGGACCGGGGAGCTGTTTTTT.

The genes are TRBV6-5 and TRBJ1-1; D gene uncertain. V dropped 5 bases and J dropped 5 bases, with 9 bases sitting between them. CDR1 is MNHEY, CDR2 SVGAGI, per germline. The CDR3 runs 12 residues. The CDR3 sequence is CASSRTETEAFF. CDR3 nucleotides: TGTGCCAGCAGTAGGACGGAGACTGAAGCTTTCTTT.

This clonotype was counted many times. The chain couples TRBV7-9 to TRBJ2-1; no clear D gene. Germline lookup yields CDR1 SEHNR and CDR2 FQNEAQ (reference sequence). Trimming stripped 1 base from V and 5 bases from J, with 6 bases between. There are 13 residues in the CDR3. In DNA, the CDR3 is TGTGCCAGCAGCTTAGTAGGCGACAATGAGCAGTTCTTC. It encodes CASSLVGDNEQFF.

The table lists this clonotype with a few counts. The V gene is TRBV14, the J gene TRBJ1-1; D ambiguous. CDR1 is SGHDN, CDR2 FVKESK, per germline. V lost 0 bases and J 8 bases, leaving 16 bases between the germline ends. The CDR3 totals 15 residues. The CDR3 nucleotides are TGTGCCAGCAGCCAAGAATCAGATTACCAGCTCGAAGCTTTCTTT. This translates into CASSQESDYQLEAFF.

This clonotype occurred once. This CDR3 is CASLAGTVTEAFF. The CDR3 DNA follows: TGTGCCAGCCTCGCAGGGACAGTCACTGAAGCTTTCTTT. The chain joins TRBV13 to TRBJ1-1; 7 bases are a match to TRBD1. With 8 bases clipped from V and 4 bases from J, the junction kept 7 bases outside the gene matches. CDR1 is PRHDT, CDR2 FYEKMQ, per germline (reference sequence). CDR3 length: 13 residues.

The chain carries TRBV11-2 and TRBJ2-6, with 10 nucleotides matching TRBD1. Germline loops: CDR1 SGHAT, CDR2 FQNNGV. CDR3 length equals 18 residues. The ends lost 5 bases at V and 0 bases at J; junction bases unmatched: 7. The CDR3 DNA reads as TGTGCCAGCAGCGCCCCCGGGACAGGGGTCTCTGGGGCCAACGTCCTGACTTTC. This gives the protein CASSAPGTGVSGANVLTF.

The chain links TRBV4-1 to TRBJ2-3; D possibly corresponds to TRBD2 (6 bases). Germline CDR1 and CDR2: MGHRA and YSYEKL. V lost 0 bases and J 6 bases, leaving 16 bases between the germline ends. This CDR3 region has 16 residues. The CDR3 bases are TGCGCCAGCAGCCAAGAAATCGGGACTCCTTGGGATACGCAGTATTTT. This encodes CASSQEIGTPWDTQYF.

This clonotype was seen a single time. The chain recombines TRBV20-1 with TRBJ2-3; D is perhaps TRBD2 (6 bases). The germline CDR1 and CDR2 sequences are DFQATT and SNEGSKA (reference sequence). This CDR3 spans 11 amino acids. The CDR3 reads CSLEGADTQYF. For the CDR3, the DNA is TGCAGCCTGGAGGGCGCAGATACGCAGTATTTT.

This clonotype was detected only a few times. The V gene is TRBV7-9, the J gene TRBJ2-5; 7 nucleotides agree with TRBD2. The CDR3 consists of 14 residues. Trimming at V came to 5 bases and at J to 1 base, leaving 4 bases not matched to a gene. Germline CDR1 is SEHNR and CDR2 is FQNEAQ (reference sequence). The CDR3 region has the DNA TGTGCCAGCAGCCTCCTAGCGGCCCAAGAGACCCAGTACTTC. It codes for CASSLLAAQETQYF.